The 4 T cell receptor beta chains below all came from one sample that was sequenced in a study of T cell responses to AZD1222 COVID-19 vaccine. TCRdb's table, derived via immunoSEQ multiplex PCR, lists solely in-frame clones and lacks some. The data show roughly 120,000 clones, approximately 86% seen once. Sample: peripheral blood, taken on day 0 of AZD1222 vaccination. These receptor sequences come from an adult in good health.

V and J are TRBV30 and TRBJ1-2; D may be TRBD1 (5 bases). V shed 0 bases and J shed 6 bases, with 14 bases lying between them. The CDR3 extends over 14 amino acids. Germline CDR1 GTSNPN, CDR2 SVGIG (reference sequence). DNA for the CDR3: TGTGCCTGGAGTGTAGAGGGGTCCTCGGATGGCTACACCTTC. Its translation is CAWSVEGSSDGYTF. Using reference TRBV30 and TRBJ1-2 for the parts outside the CDR3, the full variable domain is SQTIHQWPATLVQPVGSPLSLECTVEGTSNPNLYWYRQAAGRGLQLLFYSVGIGQISSEVPQNLSASRPQDRQFILSSKKLLLSDSGFYLCAWSVEGSSDGYTFGSGTRLTVV.

The rearrangement links TRBV20-1 to TRBJ2-1; D not resolved. The CDR3 sequence is 11 residues long. Germline-derived CDR1 and CDR2 are DFQATT and SNEGSKA (reference sequence). V was pared by 6 bases and J by 4 bases, with 7 bases between. Here the CDR3 reads CSAIIYNEQFF. CDR3 DNA sequence: TGCAGTGCGATCATATACAATGAGCAGTTCTTC.

This rearrangement joins TRBV7-8 to TRBJ2-6; the D gene is possibly TRBD2 (6 bases). V lost 5 bases and J lost 0, with 17 bases in between. The CDR3 spans 18 residues. The germline gives CDR1 SGHVS, CDR2 FQNEAQ. The CDR3 nucleotides read TGTGCCAGCAGCCCTCGGGCGGGGCCGAGCTCTGGGGCCAACGTCCTGACTTTC. It translates to CASSPRAGPSSGANVLTF.

The chain is built from TRBV5-1 and TRBJ1-1; D call uncertain. The ends were cut back, 0 bases at V and 0 bases at J, with 6 bases in the middle. The CDR3 loop spans 14 amino acids. Germline-derived CDR1 and CDR2 are SGHRS and YFSETQ. CDR3: CASSLADMNTEAFF. The CDR3 coding sequence is TGCGCCAGCAGCTTGGCCGACATGAACACTGAAGCTTTCTTT. Full variable domain (outside the CDR3, taken from reference TRBV5-1 and TRBJ1-1): KAGVTQTPRYLIKTRGQQVTLSCSPISGHRSVSWYQQTPGQGLQFLFEYFSETQRNKGNFPGRFSGRQFSNSRSEMNVSTLELGDSALYLCASSLADMNTEAFFGQGTRLTVV.